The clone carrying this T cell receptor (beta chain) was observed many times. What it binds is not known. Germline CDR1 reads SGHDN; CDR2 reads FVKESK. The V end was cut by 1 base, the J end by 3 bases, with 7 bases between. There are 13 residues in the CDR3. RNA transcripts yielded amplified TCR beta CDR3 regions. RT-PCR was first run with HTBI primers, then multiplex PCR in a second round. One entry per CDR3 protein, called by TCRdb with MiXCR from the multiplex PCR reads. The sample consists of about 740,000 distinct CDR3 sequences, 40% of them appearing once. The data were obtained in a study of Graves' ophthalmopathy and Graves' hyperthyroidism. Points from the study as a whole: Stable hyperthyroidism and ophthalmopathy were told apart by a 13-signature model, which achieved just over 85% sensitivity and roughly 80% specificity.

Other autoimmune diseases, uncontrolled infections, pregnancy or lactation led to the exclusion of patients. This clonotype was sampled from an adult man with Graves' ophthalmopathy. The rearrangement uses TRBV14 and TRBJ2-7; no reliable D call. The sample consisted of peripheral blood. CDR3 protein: CASSQAGFYEQYF. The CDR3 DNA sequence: TGTGCCAGCAGCCAAGCCGGGTTCTACGAGCAGTACTTC.